One T cell receptor (beta chain) is described in this entry. This specimen belongs to a study of type 1 and type 2 diabetes patients. Standard classification criteria confirmed type 1 or type 2 diabetes in all patients. Genomic DNA was the PCR template. A primer set of 30 forward and 13 reverse primers amplified the CDR3. Each CDR3 protein is one row after TCRdb ran MiXCR on the multiplex PCR reads. The data hold fewer than 350,000 distinct CDR3 sequences, with approximately 50% observed a single time. The material sequenced was peripheral blood mononuclear cells (PBMCs). The clonotype originates from a man in his late teens or twenties with type 2 diabetes.

DNA of the CDR3: TGTGCCAGTAGTACTACAGGGGCAGACTATGGCTACACCTTC. Its protein is CASSTTGADYGYTF. The rearrangement links TRBV19 to TRBJ1-2; 7 bases are a match to TRBD1. Germline V CDR1 and CDR2: LNHDA, SQIVND (reference sequence). The CDR3 is 14 amino acids. V was pared by 4 bases and J by 3 bases, with 5 bases of the junction left unmatched.